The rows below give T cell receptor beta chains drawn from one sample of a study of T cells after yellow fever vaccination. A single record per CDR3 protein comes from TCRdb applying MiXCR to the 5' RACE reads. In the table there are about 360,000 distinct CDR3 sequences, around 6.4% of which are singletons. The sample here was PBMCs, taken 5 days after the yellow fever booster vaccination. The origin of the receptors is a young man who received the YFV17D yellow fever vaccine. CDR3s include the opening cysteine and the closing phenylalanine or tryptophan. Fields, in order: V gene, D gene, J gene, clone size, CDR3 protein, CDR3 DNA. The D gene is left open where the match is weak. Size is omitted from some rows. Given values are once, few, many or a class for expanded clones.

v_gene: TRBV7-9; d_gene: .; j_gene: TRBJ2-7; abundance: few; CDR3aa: CASSLSTGHGFEQYF; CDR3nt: TGTGCCAGCAGCTTATCGACAGGCCACGGATTCGAGCAGTACTTC
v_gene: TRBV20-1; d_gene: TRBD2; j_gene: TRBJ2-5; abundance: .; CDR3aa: CSAIAGTREETQYF; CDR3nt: TGCAGTGCCATCGCCGGGACTAGGGAAGAGACCCAGTACTTC
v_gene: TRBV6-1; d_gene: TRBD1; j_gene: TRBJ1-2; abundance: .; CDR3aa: CASSPQGGDYGYTF; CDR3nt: TGTGCCAGCAGTCCTCAGGGGGGTGACTATGGCTACACCTTC
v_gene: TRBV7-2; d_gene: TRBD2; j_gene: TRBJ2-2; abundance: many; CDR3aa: CASSLESGGKLFF; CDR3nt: TGTGCCAGCAGCTTAGAGAGCGGGGGGAAGCTGTTTTTT
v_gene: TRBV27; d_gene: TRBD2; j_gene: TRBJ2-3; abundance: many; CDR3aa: CASSLAGFGTDTQYF; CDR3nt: TGTGCCAGCAGTCTAGCGGGGTTTGGCACAGATACGCAGTATTTT
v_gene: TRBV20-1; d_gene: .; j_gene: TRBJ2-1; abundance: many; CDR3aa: CSASAGSYNEQFF; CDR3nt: TGCAGTGCTAGTGCGGGGTCCTACAATGAGCAGTTCTTC
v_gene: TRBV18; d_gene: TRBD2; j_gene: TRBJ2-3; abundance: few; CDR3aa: CASSSSGLREVNTDTQYF; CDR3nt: TGTGCCAGCTCCTCCTCCGGGCTACGGGAGGTAAACACAGATACGCAGTATTTT
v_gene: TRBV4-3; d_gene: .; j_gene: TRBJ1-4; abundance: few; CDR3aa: CASSLRQVNEKLFF; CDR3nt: TGCGCCAGCAGCCTACGACAGGTTAATGAAAAACTGTTTTTT
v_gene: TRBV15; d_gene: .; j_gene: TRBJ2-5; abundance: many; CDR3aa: CATLGALQETQYF; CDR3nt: TGTGCCACGCTAGGAGCACTACAAGAGACCCAGTACTTC
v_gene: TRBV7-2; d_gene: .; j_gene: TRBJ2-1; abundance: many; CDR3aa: CASRLDRYNEQFF; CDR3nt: TGTGCCAGCAGACTCGACAGGTACAATGAGCAGTTCTTC
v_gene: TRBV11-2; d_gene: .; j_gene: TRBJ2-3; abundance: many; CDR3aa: CASSWRGAHLSTDTQYF; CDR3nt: TGTGCCAGCAGCTGGAGGGGTGCCCACCTAAGCACAGATACGCAGTATTTT
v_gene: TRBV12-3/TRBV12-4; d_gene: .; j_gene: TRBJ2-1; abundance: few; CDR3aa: CASSRLASVGNEQFF; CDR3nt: TGTGCCAGCAGCCGCCTAGCGTCCGTAGGTAATGAGCAGTTCTTC
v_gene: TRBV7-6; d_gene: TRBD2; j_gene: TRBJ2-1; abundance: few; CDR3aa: CASSLFLAGGNSYNEQFF; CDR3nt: TGTGCCAGCAGCTTATTCCTAGCGGGAGGCAACTCCTACAATGAGCAGTTCTTC
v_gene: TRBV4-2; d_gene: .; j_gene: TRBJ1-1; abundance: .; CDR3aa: CASSQVATGDTEAFF; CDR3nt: TGTGCCAGCAGCCAAGTCGCGACCGGGGACACTGAAGCTTTCTTT
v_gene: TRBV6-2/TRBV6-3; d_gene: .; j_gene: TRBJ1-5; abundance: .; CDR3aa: CASRSPQGRQPQHF; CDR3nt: TGTGCCAGCAGATCGCCTCAGGGTCGCCAGCCCCAGCATTTT
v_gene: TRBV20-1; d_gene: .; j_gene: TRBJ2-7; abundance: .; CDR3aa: CSARDPLRRASYEQYF; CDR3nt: TGCAGTGCTAGAGATCCCCTCCGCCGCGCCTCCTACGAGCAGTACTTC
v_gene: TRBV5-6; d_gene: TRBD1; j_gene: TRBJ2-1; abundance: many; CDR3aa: CASSFRDRAADEQFF; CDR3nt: TGTGCCAGCAGCTTCCGGGACAGGGCGGCGGATGAGCAGTTCTTC
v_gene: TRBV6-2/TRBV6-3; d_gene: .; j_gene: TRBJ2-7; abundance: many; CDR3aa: CASSYDVYEQYF; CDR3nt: TGTGCCAGCAGTTACGACGTCTACGAGCAGTACTTC
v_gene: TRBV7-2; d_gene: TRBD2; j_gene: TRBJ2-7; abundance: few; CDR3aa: CASSLELAEDTYEQYF; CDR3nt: TGTGCCAGCAGCCTAGAACTAGCGGAAGATACCTACGAGCAGTACTTC
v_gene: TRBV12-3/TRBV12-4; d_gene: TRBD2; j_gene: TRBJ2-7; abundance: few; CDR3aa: CASRASGSGYEQYF; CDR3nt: TGTGCCAGTAGGGCTAGCGGGAGTGGGTACGAGCAGTACTTC
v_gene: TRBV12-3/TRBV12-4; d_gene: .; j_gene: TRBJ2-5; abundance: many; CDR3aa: CASSLHGGKETQYF; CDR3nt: TGTGCCAGCAGTTTACATGGAGGAAAAGAGACCCAGTACTTC
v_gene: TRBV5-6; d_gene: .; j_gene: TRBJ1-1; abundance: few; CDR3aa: CASTRLSLNTEAFF; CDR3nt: TGTGCCAGCACCCGACTTAGCTTGAACACTGAAGCTTTCTTT
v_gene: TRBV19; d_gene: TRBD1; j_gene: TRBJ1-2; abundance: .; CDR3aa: CASSIDAGGMEGYTF; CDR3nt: TGTGCCAGTAGTATAGATGCAGGGGGAATGGAAGGCTACACCTTC
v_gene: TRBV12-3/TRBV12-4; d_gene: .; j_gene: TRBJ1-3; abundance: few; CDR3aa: CASRKGTPAIYF; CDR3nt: TGTGCCAGCAGGAAGGGGACTCCGGCCATATATTTT
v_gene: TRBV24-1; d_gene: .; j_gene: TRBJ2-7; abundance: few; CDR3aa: CATSDFRGNEQYF; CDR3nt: TGTGCCACCAGTGATTTTAGGGGAAACGAGCAGTACTTC
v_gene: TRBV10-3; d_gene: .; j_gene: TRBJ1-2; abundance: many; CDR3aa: CAISESPRLYGYTF; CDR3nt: TGTGCCATCAGTGAGTCGCCCCGGCTTTATGGCTACACCTTC
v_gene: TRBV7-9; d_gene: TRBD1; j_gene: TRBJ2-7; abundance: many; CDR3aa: CASSVQGSSYEQYF; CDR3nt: TGTGCCAGCAGCGTACAGGGGTCTTCCTACGAGCAGTACTTC
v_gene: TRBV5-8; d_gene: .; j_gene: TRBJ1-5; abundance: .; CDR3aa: CASSYGGGLNQPQHF; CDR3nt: TGTGCCAGCAGCTACGGCGGAGGTCTCAATCAGCCCCAGCATTTT
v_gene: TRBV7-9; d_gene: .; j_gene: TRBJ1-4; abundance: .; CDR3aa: CASSPPMTGNEKLFF; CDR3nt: TGTGCCAGCAGCCCCCCAATGACAGGAAATGAAAAACTGTTTTTT
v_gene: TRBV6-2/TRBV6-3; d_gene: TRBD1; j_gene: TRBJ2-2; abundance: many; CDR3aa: CASSPRQGSSRELFF; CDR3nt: TGTGCCAGCAGTCCACGACAGGGTTCTTCCCGGGAGCTGTTTTTT
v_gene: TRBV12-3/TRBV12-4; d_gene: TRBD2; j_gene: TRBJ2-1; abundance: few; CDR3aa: CASSPRGVSYNEQFF; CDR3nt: TGTGCCAGCAGTCCCCGGGGGGTGTCGTACAATGAGCAGTTCTTC
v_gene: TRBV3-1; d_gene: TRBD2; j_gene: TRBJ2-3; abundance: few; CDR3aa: CASSQVAAGERTDTQYF; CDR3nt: TGTGCCAGCAGCCAAGTTGCAGCGGGAGAGCGGACAGATACGCAGTATTTT
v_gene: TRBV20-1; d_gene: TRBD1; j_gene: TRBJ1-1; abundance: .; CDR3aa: CSARDGQGIMNTEAFF; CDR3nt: TGCAGTGCTAGAGACGGACAGGGGATAATGAACACTGAAGCTTTCTTT
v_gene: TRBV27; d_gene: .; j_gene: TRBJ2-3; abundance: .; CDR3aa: CASSLSRPTDTQYF; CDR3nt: TGTGCCAGCAGTTTATCGCGTCCCACAGATACGCAGTATTTT
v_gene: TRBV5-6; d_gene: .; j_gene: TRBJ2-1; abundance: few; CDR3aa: CTPPGEEDEQFF; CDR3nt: TGTACTCCCCCGGGGGAGGAGGATGAGCAGTTCTTC
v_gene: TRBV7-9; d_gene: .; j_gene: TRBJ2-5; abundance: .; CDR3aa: CASSTVETQYF; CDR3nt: TGTGCCAGCAGCACAGTGGAGACCCAGTACTTC
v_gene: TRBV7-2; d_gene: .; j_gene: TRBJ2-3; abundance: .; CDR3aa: CASNWGLGAAETDTQYF; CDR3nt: TGTGCCAGCAACTGGGGCCTGGGGGCCGCCGAAACAGATACGCAGTATTTT
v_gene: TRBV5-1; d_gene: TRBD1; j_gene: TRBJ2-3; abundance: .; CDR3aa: CASSQGQLVDTQYF; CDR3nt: TGCGCCAGCAGCCAGGGACAGCTGGTAGATACGCAGTATTTT
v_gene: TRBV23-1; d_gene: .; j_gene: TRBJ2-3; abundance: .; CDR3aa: CAIPPSVGDTQYF; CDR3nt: TGCGCTATTCCCCCCTCTGTCGGAGATACGCAGTATTTT
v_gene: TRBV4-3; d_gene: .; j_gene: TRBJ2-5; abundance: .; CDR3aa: CASNQEGWETQYF; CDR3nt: TGCGCCAGCAACCAAGAGGGGTGGGAGACCCAGTACTTC
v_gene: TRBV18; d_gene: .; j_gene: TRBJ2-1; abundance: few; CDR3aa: CASSPDSLGSEQFF; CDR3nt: TGTGCCAGCTCACCTGACAGTTTGGGAAGTGAGCAGTTCTTC
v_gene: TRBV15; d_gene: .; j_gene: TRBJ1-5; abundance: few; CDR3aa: CATSRSGPSNQPQHF; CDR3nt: TGTGCCACCAGCAGATCCGGACCCAGCAATCAGCCCCAGCATTTT
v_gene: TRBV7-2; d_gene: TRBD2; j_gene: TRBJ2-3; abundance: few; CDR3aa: CASSSLLAGVLGDTQYF; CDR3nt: TGTGCCAGCAGCTCGTTACTAGCGGGAGTTTTAGGAGATACGCAGTATTTT
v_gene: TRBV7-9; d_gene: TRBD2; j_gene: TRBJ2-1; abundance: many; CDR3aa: CASSSLAGVHEQFF; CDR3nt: TGTGCCAGCAGCTCACTAGCGGGAGTCCATGAGCAGTTCTTC
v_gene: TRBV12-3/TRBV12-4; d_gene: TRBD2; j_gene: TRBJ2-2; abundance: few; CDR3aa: CASSFLGLAGSLNTGELFF; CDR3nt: TGTGCCAGCAGTTTCTTGGGACTAGCGGGGAGCTTGAACACCGGGGAGCTGTTTTTT
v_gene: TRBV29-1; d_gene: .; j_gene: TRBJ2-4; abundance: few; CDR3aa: CSAEPTGQGYQYF; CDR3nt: TGCAGCGCCGAACCGACTGGGCAGGGATATCAGTACTTC
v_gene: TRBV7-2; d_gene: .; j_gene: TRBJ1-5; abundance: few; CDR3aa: CASSLVGESNQPQHF; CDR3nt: TGTGCCAGCAGCTTAGTAGGTGAGAGCAATCAGCCCCAGCATTTT
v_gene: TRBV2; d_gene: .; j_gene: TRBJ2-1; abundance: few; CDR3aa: CASPRGRDYNEQFF; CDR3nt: TGTGCCAGCCCACGGGGTAGGGACTACAATGAGCAGTTCTTC
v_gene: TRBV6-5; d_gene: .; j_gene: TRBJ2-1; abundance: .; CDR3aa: CASSYQRISRGYNEQFF; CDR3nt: TGTGCCAGCAGTTACCAAAGGATATCTCGAGGGTACAATGAGCAGTTCTTC
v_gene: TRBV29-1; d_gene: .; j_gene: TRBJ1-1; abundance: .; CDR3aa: CSVGPGGTEAFF; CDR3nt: TGCAGCGTTGGACCGGGAGGCACTGAAGCTTTCTTT
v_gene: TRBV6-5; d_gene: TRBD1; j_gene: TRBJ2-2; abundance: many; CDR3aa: CASSYRQGTGELFF; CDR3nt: TGTGCCAGCAGTTACCGACAGGGCACTGGGGAGCTGTTTTTT
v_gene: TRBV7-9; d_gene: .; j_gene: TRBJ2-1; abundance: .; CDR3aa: CASVGSPHTNEQFF; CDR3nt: TGTGCCTCAGTAGGGAGTCCCCACACGAATGAGCAGTTCTTC
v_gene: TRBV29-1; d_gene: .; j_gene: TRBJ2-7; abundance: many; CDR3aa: CSVGEGPYEQYF; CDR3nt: TGCAGCGTTGGAGAGGGTCCCTACGAGCAGTACTTC